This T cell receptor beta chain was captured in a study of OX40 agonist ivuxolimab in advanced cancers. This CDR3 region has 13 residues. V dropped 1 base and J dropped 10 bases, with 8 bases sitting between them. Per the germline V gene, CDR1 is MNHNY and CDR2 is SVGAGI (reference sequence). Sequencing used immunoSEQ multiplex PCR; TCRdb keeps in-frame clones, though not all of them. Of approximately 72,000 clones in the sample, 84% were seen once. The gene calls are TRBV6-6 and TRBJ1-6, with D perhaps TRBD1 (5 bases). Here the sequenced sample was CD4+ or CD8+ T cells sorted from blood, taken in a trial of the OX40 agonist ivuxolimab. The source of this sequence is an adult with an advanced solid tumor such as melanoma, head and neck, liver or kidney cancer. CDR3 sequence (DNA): TGTGCCAGCAGTTACTATGGGGACTCACCCCTCCACTTT. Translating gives CASSYYGDSPLHF.